This TCR beta chain stems from a study of cytomegalovirus exposure and HLA in healthy donors. On the study more broadly: Early on, a data release was issued that held 80 million or so unique TCRs from HLA-typed donors. Study-level points and caveats: Most TCR sequences proved rare, with some public TCRs found in many donors. TCR beta chain V- and J-gene trimming was linked, in a later analysis, to a missense variant in DCLRE1C. Sequencing had likely introduced a cluster of highly shared sequence variants as an artifact.

A word on this clone: Its target is not known.

The CDR3 totals 17 residues. Trimming cost V 1 base and J 2 bases; bases outside gene matches: 7. The germline V gene has CDR1 LNHNV and CDR2 YYDKDF (reference sequence). Primers included in the PCR were 60 Vbeta and 13 Jbeta primers. The assay was immunoSEQ multiplex PCR, and TCRdb's table has in-frame clones only and misses some. Here the sample table reports under 95,000 clones. The chain combines TRBV15 with TRBJ2-3, with TRBD1 identical over 9 bases. This clonotype was obtained from a man aged 18 to 29 in good health and CMV-seropositive. What was sequenced was PBMCs. CDR3 sequence: CATSRVPGTGITDTQYF. CDR3 bases: TGTGCCACCAGCAGAGTCCCCGGGACAGGGATCACAGATACGCAGTATTTT. Supplemented by reference TRBV15 and TRBJ2-3, the full variable domain reads DAMVIQNPRYQVTQFGKPVTLSCSQTLNHNVMYWYQQKSSQAPKLLFHYYDKDFNNEADTPDNFQSRRPNTSFCFLDIRSPGLGDTAMYLCATSRVPGTGITDTQYFGPGTRLTVL.